These 30 T cell receptor beta chains were all obtained from the same sample, sequenced in a study of T cells in Graves' hyperthyroidism and ophthalmopathy (dated by TCRdb to about 2019). The library was produced with multiplex PCR. The run used an Illumina HiSeq 2000. Amplification of TCR beta CDR3 regions was carried out from RNA transcripts. The first round of RT-PCR for the TCR CDR3 was performed with the HTBI primer set and the Qiagen OneStep RT-PCR kit. Clones were called with MiXCR by TCRdb after fastp trimmed the public reads at Q25, and only in-frame beta chains were retained. One record per CDR3 amino acid sequence lists the most common genes and DNA. In all, the sample holds a few hundred thousand distinct CDR3 sequences, and 14% of those were seen once. The top ten clones comprise approximately 15% of the sample. Sequencing was performed on blood. These receptors came from a middle-aged woman with Graves' hyperthyroidism.

This clonotype has at least ten counts. The chain uses TRBV3-1 and TRBJ1-1; no reliable D call. The V gene lost 6 bases and the J gene lost 4 bases, with 9 bases spanning the gap. The germline gives CDR1 LGHDT, CDR2 YNNKEL (reference sequence). The CDR3 extends over 12 amino acids. CDR3 coding DNA: TGTGCCAGCAGTCGGGTGGGCACTGAAGCTTTCTTT. It yields the protein CASSRVGTEAFF.

This clonotype was found many times. The V gene is TRBV20-1, the J gene TRBJ2-3, with 11 bases that match TRBD2. The CDR3 runs 12 residues. J gave up 5 bases and V 5 bases, and 0 bases lay outside the gene matches. Germline CDR1 DFQATT, CDR2 SNEGSKA (reference sequence). In DNA form, the CDR3 reads TGCAGTGCTGGACTAGCGGGAGATACGCAGTATTTT. This translates into CSAGLAGDTQYF.

This clonotype was picked up many times. The chain carries TRBV12-3 or TRBV12-4 and TRBJ1-1; D is ambiguous. V was pared by 3 bases and J by 1 base, with 12 bases between. This CDR3 is 15 amino acids long. This CDR3 reads CASSLKETANTEAFF. CDR3 bases: TGTGCCAGCAGTTTGAAGGAGACGGCGAACACTGAAGCTTTCTTT.

This clonotype occurred many times. V and J are TRBV2 and TRBJ2-5, with 10 bases lining up with TRBD1. Trimming at V came to 4 bases and at J to 5 bases, leaving 4 bases not matched to a gene. Germline CDR1 is SNHLY and CDR2 is FYNNEI. This CDR3 has 14 residues. The CDR3 sequence is CASSGDRGRETQYF. The CDR3 DNA is TGTGCCAGCAGTGGGGACAGGGGACGCGAGACCCAGTACTTC. The whole variable domain, filled in from reference TRBV2 and TRBJ2-5, reads EPEVTQTPSHQVTQMGQEVILRCVPISNHLYFYWYRQILGQKVEFLVSFYNNEISEKSEIFDDQFSVERPDGSNFTLKIRSTKLEDSAMYFCASSGDRGRETQYFGPGTRLLVL.

This clonotype has only a few counts. A junction boundary mismatches the germline segment, possibly from a read error. V and J are TRBV5-1 and TRBJ2-7; D could derive from TRBD1 or TRBD2 (6 bases each). Germline lookup yields CDR1 SGHRS and CDR2 YFSETQ. The CDR3 length is 17 residues. CDR3 loop: CASSSLLGGSVPYEQCF. As DNA, the CDR3 is TGCGCCAGCAGCTCACTGTTAGGGGGGTCCGTACCCTACGAGCAGTGCTTC.

This clonotype was found many times. V gene TRBV3-1 combines with J gene TRBJ1-1, with unresolved D. V lost 0 bases and J 8 bases, leaving 4 bases between the germline ends. This CDR3 region has 11 residues. Germline values: CDR1 LGHDT, CDR2 YNNKEL (reference sequence). The CDR3 nucleotides are TGTGCCAGCAGCCAAGATCTGGAAGCTTTCTTT. It translates to CASSQDLEAFF.

The rearrangement links TRBV20-1 to TRBJ2-7; 13 nucleotides line up with TRBD2. CDR1 and CDR2 (germline): DFQATT, SNEGSKA (reference sequence). The CDR3 is 17 residues long. After removal of 5 bases from V and 3 bases from J, the junction contained 13 bases not matched to a gene. CDR3 sequence reads: CSAFRLAGGLHNYEQYF. The CDR3 DNA reads TGCAGTGCTTTTAGACTAGCGGGAGGACTTCATAACTACGAGCAGTACTTC.

Many counts were recorded for this clonotype. The chain uses TRBV2 and TRBJ2-1; 9 bases map to TRBD2. In germline, CDR1 is SNHLY, CDR2 FYNNEI. This CDR3 region has 19 residues. With 4 bases clipped from V and 4 bases from J, the junction kept 17 bases outside the gene matches. The CDR3 protein is CASSVPPRPSGTSYNEQFF. CDR3 bases: TGTGCCAGCAGTGTCCCCCCAAGGCCTAGCGGGACTTCTTACAATGAGCAGTTCTTC.

The rearrangement links TRBV20-1 to TRBJ2-1; the match to TRBD2 covers 13 bases. Germline assignment: CDR1 DFQATT and CDR2 SNEGSKA (reference sequence). CDR3 length: 13 residues. The ends lost 5 bases at V and 12 bases at J; junction bases unmatched: 7. This chain's CDR3 is CSAPAGLAGRQFF. CDR3 DNA sequence: TGCAGTGCTCCTGCGGGACTAGCGGGACGGCAGTTCTTC.

The chain is built from TRBV20-1 and TRBJ1-5; D may be TRBD1 (6 bases). Trimming took 0 bases from V and 1 from J, leaving 10 bases between them. The length of the CDR3 is 15 residues. CDR1 is DFQATT and CDR2 is SNEGSKA in the germline V gene (reference sequence). DNA of the CDR3: TGCAGTGCTAGAGAGGGGGGGGCGAGCAATCAGCCCCAGCATTTT. It specifies CSAREGGASNQPQHF.

The J gene is TRBJ1-5, the V gene TRBV6-5, with D maybe TRBD1 (5 bases). The CDR3 runs to 16 residues. The germline V gene encodes CDR1 MNHEY and CDR2 SVGAGI. Trimming pared 4 bases from V and 2 bases from J, leaving 15 bases between. CDR3 in amino acids: CASSFPGTSGNQPQHF. CDR3 DNA sequence: TGTGCCAGCAGTTTTCCCGGGACTTCGGGCAATCAGCCCCAGCATTTT.

In this sample, this clonotype turned up many times. V is TRBV5-1 and J is TRBJ2-7; D possibly corresponds to TRBD2 (6 bases). The germline V and J ends were trimmed by 0 bases and 5 bases, with 12 bases remaining between them. The CDR3 covers 14 residues. Per germline, CDR1 SGHRS and CDR2 YFSETQ. The CDR3 nucleotides read TGCGCCAGCAGCTTGGATGAGGGGAGGAACGAGCAGTACTTC. Translation: CASSLDEGRNEQYF.

This clonotype was recorded a few times. This clone may be a read error of a much larger clone one base away. This chain joins TRBV4-2 and TRBJ2-7; 8 nucleotides match TRBD2. The CDR3 loop spans 15 amino acids. Looked up from germline, CDR1 is LGHNA and CDR2 is YNFKEQ. Germline trimming cut 4 bases from V and 0 bases from J; bases unmatched to any gene: 5. The CDR3 is CASSPETSASYEQYF. CDR3 DNA sequence: TGTGCCAGCAGCCCCGAGACTAGCGCCTCCTACGAGCAGTACTTC.

This clonotype has ten or more counts. J is TRBJ1-2 and V is TRBV27; no firm D call. Germline V gives CDR1 MNHEY, CDR2 SMNVEV (reference sequence). CDR3 length equals 14 residues. V lost 3 bases and J 1 base, leaving 9 bases between the germline ends. The CDR3 DNA reads as TGTGCCAGCAGTTTGATCGGGAGTAACTATGGCTACACCTTC. This translates into CASSLIGSNYGYTF.

This clonotype was seen a few times. The rearrangement links TRBV5-1 to TRBJ1-1; the match to TRBD1 covers 7 bases. The germline V gene has CDR1 SGHRS and CDR2 YFSETQ. With 3 bases clipped from V and 1 base from J, the junction kept 6 bases outside the gene matches. The CDR3 is 15 residues long. The CDR3 coding sequence is TGCGCCAGCAGCTCGATGGGGACAGCGAACACTGAAGCTTTCTTT. Its protein product is CASSSMGTANTEAFF.

This clonotype was observed many times. V and J are TRBV12-3 or TRBV12-4 and TRBJ2-7, with 8 bases aligning to TRBD1. The ends lost 5 bases at V and 6 bases at J; junction bases unmatched: 6. The CDR3 extends over 13 amino acids. The CDR3 loop is CASSRTGTGEQYF. As DNA, the CDR3 is TGTGCCAGCAGTAGGACAGGGACTGGCGAGCAGTACTTC.

This clonotype came up many times. The V call is TRBV12-3 or TRBV12-4, the J call TRBJ2-5, with a weak D call TRBD1 (5 bases). The CDR3 consists of 13 residues. The V and J ends lost 6 bases and 0 bases respectively, with 8 bases between them. Here the CDR3 DNA reads TGTGCCAGCAGGGACACTAACCAAGAGACCCAGTACTTC. It encodes CASRDTNQETQYF.

This clonotype was counted ten times or more. The chain links TRBV30 to TRBJ2-1, with TRBD2 matching over 10 bases. J gave up 6 bases and V 3 bases, and 2 bases lay outside the gene matches. CDR3 length: 13 residues. Looked up from germline, CDR1 is GTSNPN and CDR2 is SVGIG (reference sequence). CDR3 DNA: TGTGCCTGGAGCAGCGGGAGGGTCAATGAGCAGTTCTTC. This sequence encodes CAWSSGRVNEQFF.

This clonotype was picked up a small number of times. V gene TRBV6-1 combines with J gene TRBJ2-7, with 9 bases that match TRBD2. Germline V gene lookup returns CDR1 MNHNS and CDR2 SASEGT. The CDR3 loop spans 15 amino acids. With 6 bases clipped from V and 3 bases from J, the junction kept 9 bases outside the gene matches. The CDR3 spells CASSPGGRGGYEQYF. The CDR3 region has the DNA TGTGCCAGCAGCCCCGGGGGGCGGGGGGGCTACGAGCAGTACTTC.

The genes are TRBV5-1 and TRBJ1-3, with a weak D call TRBD1 (5 bases). CDR1 is SGHRS, CDR2 YFSETQ, per germline. Trimming removed 0 bases from V and 4 bases from J, with 11 bases in between. This CDR3 spans 15 amino acids. CDR3 protein: CASSLDGGSGNTIYF. CDR3 coding DNA: TGCGCCAGCAGCTTGGATGGGGGAAGCGGAAACACCATATATTTT.

This clonotype was found a few times. This chain links TRBV25-1 with TRBJ2-7; D possibly corresponds to TRBD1 (6 bases). Germline CDR1 MGHDK, CDR2 SYGVNS. Deletions cut 5 bases from V and 5 bases from J, with 13 bases between. This CDR3 is built from 13 residues. The CDR3 protein is CASSPRQVNEQYF. The CDR3 DNA sequence: TGTGCCAGCAGTCCACGACAGGTAAACGAGCAGTACTTC.

In its sample, this clonotype was seen a few times. The rearrangement uses TRBV5-5 and TRBJ2-2; no reliable D call. Germline V gene sequence: CDR1 SGHKS, CDR2 YYEKEE (reference sequence). Trimming pared 2 bases from V and 1 base from J, leaving 3 bases between. The CDR3 length is 13 residues. The CDR3 coding sequence is TGTGCCAGCAGCTTATGGAACACCGGGGAGCTGTTTTTT. It specifies CASSLWNTGELFF.

Ten or more counts support this clonotype. V gene TRBV5-1 combines with J gene TRBJ1-1, with TRBD1 as a possible D gene (5 bases). This CDR3 region has 13 residues. The germline CDR1 and CDR2 sequences are SGHRS and YFSETQ. V lost 4 bases, J lost 6 bases, and 13 bases lay in between. CDR3 DNA: TGCGCCAGCAGCCCCGGGACGACGGCTGAAGCTTTCTTT. This codes for CASSPGTTAEAFF.

This clonotype was observed many times. V is TRBV5-1 and J is TRBJ2-7; D could derive from TRBD1 or TRBD2 (5 bases each). CDR3 length equals 16 residues. V gave up 0 bases and J gave up 1 base, with 14 bases separating them. CDR1 and CDR2 from the germline V gene are SGHRS and YFSETQ. CDR3: CASSLGPGTNSYEQYF. The CDR3 nucleotides read TGCGCCAGCAGCTTGGGCCCCGGGACGAATTCCTACGAGCAGTACTTC.

There are a few counts of this clonotype. The V and J genes are TRBV4-1 and TRBJ2-3; TRBD2 agrees at 8 bases. The CDR3 is made up of 15 amino acids. CDR1 is MGHRA and CDR2 is YSYEKL in the germline V gene. Trimming cost V 1 base and J 6 bases; bases outside gene matches: 6. CDR3 bases: TGCGCCAGCAGCCAAGCCCCAGCGGGAGCGGATACGCAGTATTTT. The encoded protein is CASSQAPAGADTQYF.

This sequence joins TRBV6-1 and TRBJ1-4; no clear D. CDR1 MNHNS and CDR2 SASEGT come from the germline V gene. V was pared by 6 bases and J by 0 bases, with 11 bases between. The CDR3 length is 15 residues. This CDR3 reads CASRDTGATNEKLFF. In nucleotides, the CDR3 is TGTGCCAGCAGAGACACCGGTGCAACTAATGAAAAACTGTTTTTT.

In the case of this clonotype: The conserved closing phenylalanine or tryptophan is absent in this CDR3, likely reflecting a read error. The rearrangement uses TRBV18 and TRBJ1-3; the match to TRBD1 covers 7 bases. This CDR3 region has 16 residues. Germline lookup yields CDR1 KGHSH and CDR2 LQKENI. V dropped 5 bases and J dropped 0; count of bases not matched to a gene: 7. CDR3 in amino acids: CASSASGTASGNTIYL. CDR3 in DNA: TGTGCCAGCTCAGCATCCGGGACAGCCTCTGGAAACACCATATATTTA.

This clonotype was recorded many times. The chain uses TRBV6-1 and TRBJ2-7, with TRBD2 identical over 8 bases. This CDR3 is 12 amino acids long. V lost 6 bases and J lost 2; bases outside the gene matches: 0. The germline CDR1 and CDR2 sequences are MNHNS and SASEGT. The DNA for the CDR3 is TGTGCCAGCAGACTAGCGGCCTACGAGCAGTACTTC. Its translation is CASRLAAYEQYF.

This clonotype occurred many times. The chain uses TRBV28 and TRBJ2-3, with TRBD2 matching over 7 bases. The CDR3 is made up of 14 amino acids. V lost 6 bases to trimming and J lost 4 bases; unmatched junction nucleotides: 7. Germline V gene sequence: CDR1 MDHEN, CDR2 SYDVKM. CDR3 nucleotides: TGTGCCAGCAGCTTGGGGGGGATTCCAGATACGCAGTATTTT. It encodes CASSLGGIPDTQYF.

The chain joins TRBV4-1 to TRBJ2-2; the match to TRBD2 covers 8 bases. The V segment lost 3 bases and the J segment 4 bases; nucleotides outside the gene matches: 4. The CDR3 runs to 15 residues. Germline loops: CDR1 MGHRA, CDR2 YSYEKL. The CDR3 loop reads CASSQGGGTTGELFF. The CDR3 DNA sequence: TGCGCCAGCAGCCAGGGCGGGGGGACCACCGGGGAGCTGTTTTTT.